This T cell receptor (beta chain) was observed in a study of blood T cell repertoires in COVID-19. Study overall: Acute and convalescent COVID-19 specimens originated in the United States, Italy and Spain. Nucleic acid was either cDNA or gDNA, and it came from T cells, B-cell-depleted T cells, or PBMCs.

Original data processing: Amplification with reference gene primers provided the estimates of nucleated cell counts. Profiling relied on immunoSEQ multiplex PCR, and the TCRdb table lists in-frame clones only, not all of them. V, J and clone size are taken as reported in that table, and D and trimming were inferred from the DNA itself. In the table there are under 140,000 clones, 88% of which are singletons. V trimming: 3 bases; J trimming: 7 bases; junction bases outside the gene matches: 7. This CDR3 region has 15 residues. Germline V CDR1 and CDR2: SGHRS, YFSETQ. The sample consisted of peripheral blood. This sequence joins TRBV5-1 and TRBJ1-4; 9 bases are shared with TRBD1. The sequence was obtained from a woman aged 50 to 60 with acute or convalescent COVID-19. CDR3 in amino acids: CASSSAGQGGEKLFF. In DNA form, the CDR3 reads TGCGCCAGCAGCTCAGCGGGACAGGGTGGTGAAAAACTGTTTTTT.